This T cell receptor (beta chain) is from a study of cytomegalovirus exposure and HLA in healthy donors. Overall study findings and caveats: The Asian-associated ancestry cluster reportedly had fewer N-insertions than the approximately 610-donor mean in a later analysis.

Both 60 Vbeta primers and 13 Jbeta primers went into the PCR. Here immunoSEQ multiplex PCR was the method, and the copy in TCRdb shows in-frame clones only, minus some. The sample spans 200,000 to 250,000 clones; the ten largest clones claim over 0.75%. Concerning this clone itself: Its target is unknown.

The sequenced sample consisted of PBMCs. This receptor was obtained from a woman aged 30 to 39 in good health and CMV-seropositive.

The CDR3 is CASSFPPTTYGHNEQFF. CDR3 nucleotides: TGTGCCAGCAGTTTCCCCCCAACTACCTACGGTCACAATGAGCAGTTCTTC. V is TRBV28 and J is TRBJ2-1; D remains ambiguous. Germline-derived CDR1 and CDR2 are MDHEN and SYDVKM. This CDR3 is 17 amino acids long. Trimming removed 3 bases from V and 5 bases from J, with 20 bases in between.